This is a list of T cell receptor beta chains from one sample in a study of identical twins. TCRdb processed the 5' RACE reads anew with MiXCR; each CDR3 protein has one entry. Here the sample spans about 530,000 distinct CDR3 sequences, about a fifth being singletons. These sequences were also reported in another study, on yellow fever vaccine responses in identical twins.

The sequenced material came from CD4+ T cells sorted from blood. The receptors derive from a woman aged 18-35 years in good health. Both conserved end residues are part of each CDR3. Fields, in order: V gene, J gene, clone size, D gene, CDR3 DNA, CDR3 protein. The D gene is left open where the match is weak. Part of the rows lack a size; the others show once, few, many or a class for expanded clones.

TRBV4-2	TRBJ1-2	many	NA	TGTGCCAGCAGCCAAGATCAGGGGTCGCATGGCTATGGCTACACCTTC	CASSQDQGSHGYGYTF
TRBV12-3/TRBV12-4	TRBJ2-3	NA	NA	TGTGCCAGCACCCAGACCTTACTTCTCACAGATACGCAGTATTTT	CASTQTLLLTDTQYF
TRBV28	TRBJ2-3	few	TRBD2	TGTGCCACCAGAACAAGCGGGAGCAAGGCAGATACGCAGTATTTT	CATRTSGSKADTQYF
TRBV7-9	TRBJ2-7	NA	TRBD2	TGTGCCAGCGTGGAGCGGGAGGGCCCCTACGAGCAGTACTTC	CASVEREGPYEQYF
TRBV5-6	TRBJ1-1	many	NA	TGTGCCAGCAGCTTTGGCAGCCTGAACACTGAAGCTTTCTTT	CASSFGSLNTEAFF
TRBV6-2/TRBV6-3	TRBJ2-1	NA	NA	TGTGCCAGCAGTTACACACTAACGAACAATGAGCAGTTCTTC	CASSYTLTNNEQFF
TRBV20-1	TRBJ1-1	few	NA	TGCAGTGCCCGCCAGGGGTCTGAAGCTTTCTTT	CSARQGSEAFF
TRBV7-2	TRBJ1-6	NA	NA	TGTGCCAGCAGCTTCGGAGTCGGTTCACCCCTCCACTTT	CASSFGVGSPLHF
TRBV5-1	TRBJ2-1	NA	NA	TGCGCCAGCAGCCCGGGGATTGGGAATGAGCAGTTCTTC	CASSPGIGNEQFF
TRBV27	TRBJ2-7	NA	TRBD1	TGTGCCAGCAGCCGCGTGGACAGGGCCCACGAGCAGTACTTC	CASSRVDRAHEQYF
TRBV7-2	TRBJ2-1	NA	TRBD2	TGTGCCAGCACCCGGTGGGCGGGAGGGAACAATGAGCAGTTCTTC	CASTRWAGGNNEQFF
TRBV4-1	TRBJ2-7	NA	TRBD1	TGCGCCAGCAGCCCTCTTGGGACAGGGTCCACCTACGAGCAGTACTTC	CASSPLGTGSTYEQYF
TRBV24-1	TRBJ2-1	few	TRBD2	TGTGCCACCAGTGATTTAGCGGGAAACTCCTACAATGAGCAGTTCTTC	CATSDLAGNSYNEQFF
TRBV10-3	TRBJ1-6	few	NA	TGTGCCATCACTAACCAGGGACTTGGGAATTCACCCCTCCACTTT	CAITNQGLGNSPLHF
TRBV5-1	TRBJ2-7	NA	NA	TGCGCCAGCACAGGACAGACCCACTACGAGCAGTACTTC	CASTGQTHYEQYF
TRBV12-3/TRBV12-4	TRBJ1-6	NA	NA	TGTGCCAGCAGGAGAGTGCGGTCACCCCTCCACTTT	CASRRVRSPLHF
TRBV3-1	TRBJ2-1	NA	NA	TGTGCCAGCAGCCGGTTCGGAGGGGGGCCTGAAGATGAGCAGTTCTTC	CASSRFGGGPEDEQFF
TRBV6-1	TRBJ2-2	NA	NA	TGTGCCAGCAGTGGAGAGAGAGGCGGGGAGCTGTTTTTT	CASSGERGGELFF
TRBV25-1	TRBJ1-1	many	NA	TGTGCCAGCAGTGTGGTGGGACGCGGCAGGGTAGATACTGAAGCTTTCTTT	CASSVVGRGRVDTEAFF
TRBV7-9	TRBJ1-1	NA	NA	TGTGCCAGCAGCCACACAGTGGTGGGGATGATCTTT	CASSHTVVGMIF
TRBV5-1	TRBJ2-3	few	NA	TGCGCCAGCAGGTCCTTTTTTTCGGATCTCAGCACAGATACGCAGTATTTT	CASRSFFSDLSTDTQYF
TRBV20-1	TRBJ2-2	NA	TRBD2	TGCAGTGCTAGGACTAGCGGGAGTATGTACACCGGGGAGCTGTTTTTT	CSARTSGSMYTGELFF
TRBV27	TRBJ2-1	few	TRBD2	TGTGCCAGCAGTGAAGCGGGAGTGTTGAATGAGCAGTTCTTC	CASSEAGVLNEQFF
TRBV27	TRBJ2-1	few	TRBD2	TGTGCCAGCAAACCTAGACTCGCTGCGGGAGGGGACTACAATGAGCAGTTCTTC	CASKPRLAAGGDYNEQFF
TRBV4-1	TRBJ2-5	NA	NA	TGCGCCAGCAGCCAAATGGGAGGCGGGGAGACCCAGTACTTC	CASSQMGGGETQYF
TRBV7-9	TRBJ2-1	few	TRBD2	TGTGCCAGCAGCTTAGAAGGGACTAGCGGGATAAATGAGCAGTTCTTC	CASSLEGTSGINEQFF
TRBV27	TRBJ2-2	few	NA	TGTGCCAGCAGTTTTTCGACCCCTCCCGGGGAGCTGTTTTTT	CASSFSTPPGELFF
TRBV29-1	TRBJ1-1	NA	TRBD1	TGCAGCGTTACGGGACAGGGTTTTACTGAAGCTTTCTTT	CSVTGQGFTEAFF
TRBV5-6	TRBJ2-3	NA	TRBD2	TGTGCCAGCAGCTTGGGGCTAGCGGGCCAAGCTAGCACAGATACGCAGTATTTT	CASSLGLAGQASTDTQYF
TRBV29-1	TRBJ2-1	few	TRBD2	TGCAGCGTTGAACGGACTAGCGGGGGGGAATCCTACAATGAGCAGTTCTTC	CSVERTSGGESYNEQFF
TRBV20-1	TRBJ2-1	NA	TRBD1	TGCAGTGCTAGAGGGACAGGGAGCTCCTACAATGAGCAGTTCTTC	CSARGTGSSYNEQFF
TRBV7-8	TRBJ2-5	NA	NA	TGTGCCAGCACCCGCACAGGGAGGTTTGACCAAGAGACCCAGTACTTC	CASTRTGRFDQETQYF
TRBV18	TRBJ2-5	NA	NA	TGTGCCAGCTCACCACCCCGTCGAGGGGAGACCCAGTACTTC	CASSPPRRGETQYF